The 28 T cell receptor delta chains listed next were all sequenced from one sample in a study of γδ T cells in repeated Plasmodium falciparum infection. TCRdb re-called the multiplex PCR reads through CATT. The sample lists 40,000 to 55,000 delta-chain clones; about 2% were seen once. Vgamma9/Vdelta2+ and Vdelta2-negative gammadelta T cells were flow-sorted from PBMC for bulk sequencing. The sample consisted of gamma-delta T cells from blood. These TCRs come from a pool of human donors (malaria-infected and uninfected, not separated).

This clone was counted between two and nine times. TCRdb lists the protein of a much larger clone for this DNA, which differs at residue 20, so this is likely a read error; the protein given here is translated from the DNA itself. The chain has TRDV1 and TRDJ1; TRDD3 aligns across 11 bases. TCRdb records no J gene; here it was assigned by comparing the DNA to germline. CDR1 and CDR2 from the germline V gene are TSWWSYY and QGS. The V segment lost 1 base and the J segment 6 bases; nucleotides outside the gene matches: 37. CDR3 length: 26 amino acids. In nucleotides, the CDR3 is TGTGCTCTTGGGGAACCTAGACGCATCCCGTACTGGGGGATAATCGGGATCGGGGGGTCTCGTCATAAACTCATCTTT. Its protein is CALGEPRRIPYWGIIGIGGSRHKLIF.

As regards this clone: The TCRdb protein comes from a much larger clone and disagrees with this DNA's translation at residue 4, likely due to a read error; the protein given here is derived from the DNA. The V and J genes are TRDV2 and TRDJ1, with 8 bases fitting TRDD3. No J gene was available from TCRdb, and it was assigned here by a germline match of the DNA. V shed 5 bases, J shed 0 bases, and the junction held 10 bases outside the gene matches. CDR3 length equals 16 residues. Germline V lookup: CDR1 GEAIGNYY, CDR2 EKD. CDR3 coding DNA: TGTGCCTGTGGGGCCCTGGGGGAACTCGACACCGATAAACTCATCTTT. Translated, it gives CACGALGELDTDKLIF.

This clone was detected many times. Since a far larger clone is one base different, this is likely a read error. Other DNA sequences from this sample encode an identical CDR3 as well. The chain couples TRDV2 to TRDJ1; 12 nucleotides agree with TRDD3. Germline CDR1 reads GEAIGNYY; CDR2 reads EKD. CDR3 length equals 17 residues. This chain's CDR3 is CACDSLSTGGYTDKLIF. The CDR3 coding sequence is TGTGCCTGTGACTCCCTCAGTACTGGGGGATACACCGATAAACTCATCTTC.

J is TRDJ1 and V is TRDV1; 10 bases match TRDD3. The J gene, absent from TCRdb, was called here by matching the DNA to germline. J was trimmed by 0 bases and V by 1 base; bases with no gene match: 17. In germline, CDR1 is TSWWSYY, CDR2 QGS. The CDR3 loop spans 21 amino acids. The CDR3 DNA reads as TGTGCTCTTGGGGAACCCCTACGGGGCCGTGTACTGGGGGATTACACCGATAAACTCATCTTT. It encodes CALGEPLRGRVLGDYTDKLIF.

Worth noting for this clone: A read error likely explains why the TCRdb protein, taken from a much larger clone, differs from this DNA's translation at residue 8; the protein shown is translated from the DNA. The chain couples TRDV2 to TRDJ1; TRDD3 is a possible D gene (5 bases). The J gene, absent from TCRdb, was called here by matching the DNA to germline. The germline CDR1 and CDR2 sequences are GEAIGNYY and EKD. There are 17 residues in the CDR3. V was shortened by 3 bases and J by 0 bases, with 19 bases between the two germline ends. CDR3 DNA sequence: TGTGCCTGTGACTCCTTACTGGAGGATAAGAACACCGATAAACTCATCTTT. This gives the protein CACDSLLEDKNTDKLIF.

Comments on this clone: It differs at one base from a far larger clone, so likely a read error. The same CDR3 can be traced to other DNA sequences in this sample. The chain uses TRDV1 and TRDJ1, with 10 bases identical to TRDD3. No J gene was available from TCRdb, and it was assigned here by a germline match of the DNA. Per the germline V gene, CDR1 is TSWWSYY and CDR2 is QGS. The J segment lost 0 bases and the V segment lost 0 bases, leaving 34 bases of the junction unmatched. The CDR3 spans 27 residues. The CDR3 spells CALGELSCVRHFRGLLGDPRYTDKLIF. The CDR3 bases are TGTGCTCTTGGGGAACTCTCCTGTGTGCGGCACTTTCGGGGACTACTGGGGGATCCGCGGTACACCGATAAACTCATCTTT.

Worth noting for this clone: Given a far larger clone just one base away, this is likely a sequencing read error. The same CDR3 also results from other DNA sequences found in this sample. The chain combines TRDV2 with TRDJ1, with 9 nucleotides matching TRDD2. Matching the DNA to germline supplied the J gene, which TCRdb does not give. After removal of 3 bases from V and 0 bases from J, the junction contained 13 bases not matched to a gene. Germline values: CDR1 GEAIGNYY, CDR2 EKD. The CDR3 runs to 18 residues. The CDR3 loop reads CACDRLPTGADHTDKLIF. CDR3 bases: TGTGCCTGTGACCGCCTTCCTACCGGAGCGGACCACACCGATAAACTCATCTTT.

This clone was seen many times. A single base is all that separates this from a far larger clone, so a read error is likely. The same CDR3 can be traced to other DNA sequences in this sample. This chain connects TRDV1 to TRDJ1; 9 bases match TRDD3. The CDR3 is 27 residues long. Germline V gene lookup returns CDR1 TSWWSYY and CDR2 QGS. In DNA form, the CDR3 reads TGTGCTCTTGGGGAACCCCTCTTCCTAGCCCCCAAGCTAGGGGATACGCGGCGAAAGGGGGGTACCGATAAGCTCATCTTT. This codes for CALGEPLFLAPKLGDTRRKGGTDKLIF.

In this sample, this clone turned up many times. The chain joins TRDV1 to TRDJ1, with TRDD3 matching over 12 bases. This CDR3 region has 22 residues. V lost 4 bases to trimming and J lost 0 bases; unmatched junction nucleotides: 21. CDR1 TSWWSYY and CDR2 QGS come from the germline V gene. The CDR3, as DNA: TGTGCTCTTGGGGGCTATATCCCCTGGGTACTGGGGGATACCTCGTACACCGATAAACTCATCTTT. It yields the protein CALGGYIPWVLGDTSYTDKLIF.

This clone occurred a few times. The protein TCRdb gives is from a much larger clone and does not agree with this DNA's translation at residue 10, likely a read error; the protein shown here comes from the DNA. This specimen includes other DNA sequences encoding the same CDR3. The chain joins TRDV2 to TRDJ1; D perhaps matches TRDD3 (5 bases). TCRdb does not report a J gene; here it was assigned by matching the DNA to germline references. CDR3 length equals 14 residues. Germline loops: CDR1 GEAIGNYY, CDR2 EKD. Between the trimmed V and J ends, which lost 3 bases and 8 bases, there was a span of 18 bases. CDR3 bases: TGTGCCTGTGACCCGTTGGCTGGGACCAAGAAACTCATCTTT. This sequence encodes CACDPLAGTKKLIF.

This clone appeared a few times. It differs at one base from a far larger clone, so likely a read error. The sample has other DNA sequences that encode this CDR3 too. This chain joins TRDV2 and TRDJ1; 9 bases agree with TRDD3. No J segment appears in TCRdb, so it was assigned here by matching the sequence to germline. This CDR3 has 17 amino acids. Losses at the gene ends were 6 bases for V and 2 bases for J; bases not matched to a gene: 15. Germline CDR1 reads GEAIGNYY; CDR2 reads EKD. The CDR3 sequence is CACQDLLGEKSTDKLIF. The CDR3 DNA reads TGTGCCTGTCAGGACTTACTGGGGGAGAAGTCAACCGATAAACTCATCTTT.

This clone was picked up many times. The chain links TRDV1 to TRDJ1; weak D call: TRDD3 (8 bases). This CDR3 has 22 amino acids. Looked up from germline, CDR1 is TSWWSYY and CDR2 is QGS. The ends were cut back, 9 bases at V and 2 bases at J, with 40 bases in the middle. CDR3 nucleotide sequence: TGTGCTCTCCGTGCCTTCCTGGAATCACACCGGACTGGGGGCCAGGGTACCGATAAACTCATCTTT. Protein product: CALRAFLESHRTGGQGTDKLIF.

This clone was observed at least ten times. The chain combines TRDV1 with TRDJ1; 9 bases map to TRDD3. The germline gives CDR1 TSWWSYY, CDR2 QGS. CDR3 length: 22 residues. V shed 2 bases and J 0 bases; nucleotides not matched to a gene: 22. Here the CDR3 DNA reads TGTGCTCTTGGGGAAGCCCCTTCCGCGAAAAACGCACTGGGGGAGTACACCGATAAACTCATCTTT. Translation gives CALGEAPSAKNALGEYTDKLIF.

This clone was recorded only once. J is TRDJ1 and V is TRDV3; 12 nucleotides align to TRDD3. Here the J gene came from matching the DNA to germline, since TCRdb omits it. The CDR3 runs to 19 residues. Germline CDR1 and CDR2: TVYSNPD and GDNSRS (reference sequence). V gave up 3 bases and J gave up 1 base; unmatched junction bases: 18. CDR3 in DNA: TGTGCCTTGGGCCCTCCTACGTACTGGGGGATACCGGCCACCGATAAACTCATCTTT. Amino acid sequence: CALGPPTYWGIPATDKLIF.

Turning to this clone: A far larger clone is one base from this, pointing to a likely read error. This specimen includes other DNA sequences encoding the same CDR3. The chain combines TRDV1 with TRDJ1; 11 nucleotides align to TRDD3. The J gene, not given by TCRdb, was assigned here from a germline match of the nucleotide sequence. This CDR3 contains 17 residues. The germline CDR1 and CDR2 sequences are TSWWSYY and QGS. V trimming: 1 base; J trimming: 10 bases; junction bases outside the gene matches: 14. The CDR3 DNA reads TGTGCTCTTGGGGAACCTTTTCCGTACTGGGGGATATTGGGACTCATCTTT. Translation gives CALGEPFPYWGILGLIF.

With regard to this clone: The protein TCRdb gives is from a much larger clone and does not agree with this DNA's translation at residue 20, likely a read error; the protein shown here comes from the DNA. The V gene is TRAV38-2/DV8, the J gene TRDJ1, with 8 bases that match TRDD3. The J gene was missing in TCRdb and was found by matching the end of the DNA to germline. Germline values: CDR1 TSESDYY, CDR2 QEAYKQQN. This CDR3 has 23 amino acids. The CDR3 sequence: CAYRSRRPQTARGYTEYTDTLIF. The DNA for the CDR3 is TGTGCTTATAGGAGCCGCCGACCCCAAACCGCCCGGGGATACACCGAGTACACCGATACACTCATCTTT.

About this clone: TCRdb's entry gives the protein of a much larger clone, which mismatches this DNA's translation at residue 16, likely from a read error; the protein reported here is translated from the DNA. V usage is TRDV1 and J usage is TRDJ1; D gene ambiguous. No J gene is reported in TCRdb; it was inferred here by comparing the DNA with germline. The V gene's germline CDR1 is TSWWSYY and CDR2 QGS. The CDR3 contains 20 residues. This CDR3 is CALGEGSLFGVPWYTVKLIF. Written as DNA, the CDR3 is TGTGCTCTTGGGGAAGGCTCCCTATTCGGCGTACCCTGGTACACCGTTAAACTCATCTTT.

As concerns this clone: TCRdb attributes to this sequence the protein of a much larger clone, which differs from the DNA translation at residue 20; a read error is likely, and the protein displayed is translated from the DNA. In DNA, the CDR3 is TGTGCTCTTGGGGAACAAGGCCTAGCGATACTGGGGGATAAATGTTACACCGATAAACCCATCTTT. Translating gives CALGEQGLAILGDKCYTDKPIF. This chain links TRDV1 with TRDJ1; TRDD3 aligns across 11 bases. Germline V lookup: CDR1 TSWWSYY, CDR2 QGS. The CDR3 is made up of 22 amino acids.

This clone turned up a few times. Translating this DNA gives a protein that differs at residue 13 from the TCRdb one, which belongs to a much larger clone; a read error is likely, and the protein shown is this translation. The chain combines TRDV1 with TRDJ1; maybe TRDD2 (5 bases). The J gene, missing from TCRdb, was assigned here through DNA to germline matching. Germline V gene data show CDR1 as TSWWSYY and CDR2 as QGS. This CDR3 comprises 17 residues. As DNA, the CDR3 is TGTGCTCTTGGGGAAGCTTTTCCTCCCGAATACACCAATAAACTCATCTTT. Its protein is CALGEAFPPEYTNKLIF.

This clone was counted between two and nine times. The protein recorded in TCRdb matches a much larger clone and deviates from this DNA's translation at residue 9, suggesting a read error; the protein here is obtained by translating the DNA. V usage is TRDV1 and J usage is TRDJ1; D unresolved. TCRdb offers no J gene call, so here the DNA was matched to germline to obtain one. Trimming removed 0 bases at V and 7 bases at J, with 18 bases between. The CDR3 runs to 16 residues. The germline CDR1 and CDR2 sequences are TSWWSYY and QGS. The CDR3 DNA is TGTGCTCTTGGGGAACTTATCCCCCGAAAGGAGGGTAAACTCATCTTT. Translating it yields CALGELIPRKEGKLIF.

This clone was seen a few times. A far larger clone is just one base off, so this is likely a read error. Other DNA sequences in this sample translate to the same CDR3. J gene calling gave no result, while the V gene is TRDV1; the table's TRDD3 call for D was not verified on the DNA. Germline values: CDR1 TSWWSYY, CDR2 QGS. The CDR3 consists of 20 residues. In DNA, the CDR3 is TGTGCTCTTGGGGAAACCTACAGGCCGGCTTGGACATTCCGCCCCGATAAACTCATATTT. Translation gives CALGETYRPAWTFRPDKLIF.

In the case of this clone: TCRdb shows a much larger clone's protein in place of this DNA's translation, and the two differ at residue 6, likely through a read error; the protein shown is translated from the DNA. The CDR3 coding sequence is TGTGCTCTTGGGGAACACGTCTGGGGGATACTCATCTTT. It codes for CALGEHVWGILIF. J is TRDJ1 and V is TRDV1; 9 bases fit TRDD3. TCRdb lists no J gene, so it was determined here by aligning the DNA to germline. After removal of 1 base from V and 10 bases from J, the junction contained 4 bases not matched to a gene. Germline V gene sequence: CDR1 TSWWSYY, CDR2 QGS. This CDR3 has 13 amino acids.

This clone was counted a few times. With a far larger clone one base away, a read error is the likely cause. The sample holds other DNA sequences that translate to the same CDR3. This chain joins TRDV1 and TRDJ2, with TRDD2 as a possible D gene (5 bases). As TCRdb names no J gene, one was assigned here on the basis of a DNA match to germline. V dropped 0 bases and J dropped 6 bases, with 26 bases sitting between them. This CDR3 comprises 20 residues. Germline V gives CDR1 TSWWSYY, CDR2 QGS. DNA of the CDR3: TGTGCTCTTGGGGAACTCTTTACCTACCGGGACTGTAAGAAGTCAGCACAACTCTTCTTT. It translates to CALGELFTYRDCKKSAQLFF.

Comment on this clone: A far more abundant clone sits one base away, making this likely a read error. Other DNA sequences of this sample code for an identical CDR3. The chain carries TRDV2 and TRDJ1; 8 positions match TRDD2. Here the J gene came from matching the DNA to germline, since TCRdb omits it. The CDR3 covers 21 residues. V shed 3 bases, J shed 1 base, and the junction held 24 bases outside the gene matches. Germline loops: CDR1 GEAIGNYY, CDR2 EKD. CDR3 DNA: TGTGCCTGTGACCCACTTCCTACTGCAATTGGGGGGTACGGGGGCACCGATAAACTCATCTTT. It codes for CACDPLPTAIGGYGGTDKLIF.

This clone was seen repeatedly, ten times or more. This is likely an artifact of a read error, given a far larger clone one base away. Distinct nucleotide sequences in the sample also encode this CDR3. The chain recombines TRDV2 with TRDJ1; tentative D call: TRDD3 (6 bases). This CDR3 contains 19 residues. From germline, CDR1 is GEAIGNYY and CDR2 EKD. Trimming took 0 bases from V and 5 from J, leaving 27 bases between them. CDR3 protein: CACDTGLWGYAFREDKLIF. In nucleotides, the CDR3 is TGTGCCTGTGACACCGGTTTGTGGGGGTACGCTTTTCGGGAGGATAAACTCATCTTT.

The chain recombines TRDV1 with TRDJ1, with TRDD3 identical over 11 bases. Since TCRdb gives no J gene, matching the DNA to germline was used here to assign it. The CDR3 spans 23 residues. The ends lost 5 bases at V and 0 bases at J; junction bases unmatched: 26. The germline CDR1 and CDR2 sequences are TSWWSYY and QGS. This CDR3 is CALGISLNTWTGGYPLHTDKLIF. The CDR3 nucleotides are TGTGCTCTTGGGATCTCTTTAAATACTTGGACTGGGGGATATCCCCTTCACACCGATAAACTCATCTTT.

The V and J genes are TRDV1 and TRDJ1; 9 bases map to TRDD3. TCRdb carries no J gene annotation; the J gene was assigned here by matching the DNA with germline. Germline V gene sequence: CDR1 TSWWSYY, CDR2 QGS. V shed 2 bases and J 5 bases; nucleotides not matched to a gene: 30. The CDR3 runs to 23 residues. The CDR3 sequence: CALGEAVGTVKTPYWGTRDKLIF. The CDR3 region has the DNA TGTGCTCTTGGGGAAGCGGTAGGAACGGTCAAAACTCCGTACTGGGGGACACGAGATAAACTCATCTTT.

This clone is large. The sample contains more than one DNA sequence encoding this CDR3. The chain uses TRDV3 and TRDJ1; 12 bases align to TRDD3. Germline V gene sequence: CDR1 TVYSNPD, CDR2 GDNSRS (reference sequence). The CDR3 is made up of 22 amino acids. The V segment lost 2 bases and the J segment 0 bases; nucleotides outside the gene matches: 25. CDR3 amino acids: CAFGRRNPYWGIQTTYTDKLIF. The DNA for the CDR3 is TGTGCCTTTGGGCGACGAAACCCGTACTGGGGGATACAAACCACGTACACCGATAAACTCATCTTT.